This T cell receptor (beta chain) was captured in a study of graft-versus-host responses after intestinal transplantation. Study-wide background: Anti-thymocyte globulin induction, then tacrolimus and steroids for two to four years, went to all recipients. Findings of the study overall: Early post-transplant declines in HvG were associated with peak levels of circulating GvH clones. The presence of high graft-versus-host to host-versus-graft clonal ratios in allografts characterized patients with graft-donor T cell macrochimerism. Detected in recipient marrow were GvH clones, some of which were first observed in ileum or blood.

Of note for this clone: Its target is unknown. The same CDR3 also results from other DNA sequences found in this sample.

Clones were read by immunoSEQ multiplex PCR, and TCRdb kept only the in-frame ones, dropping some. Seen here are just over 40,000 clones, about 90% observed once, and the top ten hold roughly 2.5%. Sequences were derived from PBMCs, sampled almost 320 days after intestinal transplant. The source of this sequence is a human patient who received an intestinal transplant, so some T cells may come from the graft donor.

The CDR3 here is CASSLRQGRNYGYTF. The CDR3 nucleotides read TGTGCCAGCAGTTTACGACAGGGAAGAAACTATGGCTACACCTTC. The rearrangement links TRBV27 to TRBJ1-2, with TRBD1 matching over 7 bases. The CDR3 is made up of 15 amino acids. V dropped 2 bases and J dropped 2; count of bases not matched to a gene: 5. CDR1 is MNHEY and CDR2 is SMNVEV in the germline V gene (reference sequence).